This T cell receptor (beta chain) came from a study of PD-L1 blockade in urothelial cancer (dated by TCRdb to 2016 to 2017). Study-level background: Therapy was started in 2014 for all patients, and atezolizumab 1,200 mg was administered intravenously every 3 weeks. Durable clinical benefit was achieved by nine patients but not by the remaining 20. About 90% of the roughly 30 patients were males with bladder-origin urothelial cancer, and about two thirds of the roughly 30 reported a prior smoking history. An ECOG performance status of 0 or 1 was recorded for the patients, and 0 to 3 prior chemotherapy regimens had been received by the patients. Blood samples yielded a median of roughly 150,000 T cells and more than 80,000 unique TCRs, with median clonality 0.080. Pretreatment tumor samples, along with matched peripheral blood serially collected before and after atezolizumab treatment, were subjected to TCR sequencing. Durable clinical benefit meant progression-free survival longer than 6 months, and TCR features were also tested against progression-free and overall survival. Approximately 29 patients had pretreatment blood TCR-seq, some 25 had at least one posttreatment blood collection, and some 25 had tumor TCR-seq. Blood samples were analyzed at 3 weeks after treatment start (second dose) and at 6 weeks after treatment start. An exploratory multi-omic analysis was conducted of the somatic, immune and clinical correlates of response to PD-L1 blockade with atezolizumab in urothelial cancer. In the same patients, pretreatment tumors underwent whole exome sequencing and RNA sequencing in addition to TCR sequencing.

Synthetic TCR analog templates were spiked into each PCR to estimate absolute template abundance from read counts. The immunoSEQ assay was used to amplify TCRbeta CDR3 regions from genomic DNA with bias-controlled V and J gene primers. Sequencing of rearranged TCRbeta segments was performed at approximately 20X coverage. The authors' analysis ran thus. Clustering was used to correct sequencing errors, and CDR3s were annotated against IMGT to assign V, D and J genes. Only productive TCRbeta rearrangements were used in downstream analyses, excluding out-of-frame or stop-codon sequences. To compute clonality, Shannon entropy was normalized by the log of the number of unique productive sequences and then subtracted from one. Fisher's exact test with Benjamini-Hochberg correction, at a threshold of adjusted p below 0.01, was used to find clones that differed between time points or between blood and tumor. Held by TCRdb, this immuneACCESS table contains in-frame sequences only and omits some clones. Under half of the omission traces to an unresolved V gene where checked; the cause of the rest is unknown. D and trimming come from the DNA, and the V and J calls and clone size come from that table. This sample gives about 56,000 clones in total; 85% of them show up just once. Jointly, the top ten make up 15% to 17% of the sample.

The intended sense of this specimen's time point label: pretreatment peripheral blood. The cohort included some 30 patients with locally advanced or metastatic urothelial carcinoma who were treated at Memorial Sloan Kettering on a trial protocol. Peripheral blood mononuclear cells were collected pretreatment and during treatment, with between 1 and 8 total time points per patient. The Qiagen DNeasy Blood extraction kit was used to purify genomic DNA from total PBMCs and from tumor samples. PBMCs were collected pretreatment and during treatment and were isolated and stored as previously described. CDR3 length: 13 amino acids, cysteine to phenylalanine. Just the 39-base CDR3 DNA is kept, in frame starting at base 1. V was cut back by 0 bases and J by 6 bases, leaving a gap of 11 bases between them. The germline V gene (reference sequence) gives CDR1 as GTSNPN and CDR2 as SVGIG. Results the study describes overall, beyond this receptor: Among patients with durable benefit, tumor-associated TCR clones showed greater expansion in peripheral blood 3 weeks after treatment started (n ≈ 23, p = 0.022). Because the sample size was small (n of about 29) and many of the analyses were exploratory, the results are meant to be hypothesis-generating. A pretreatment peripheral blood TCR clonality below the median was linked to improved progression-free and overall survival.

A word on this clone: Its antigen is still unknown. No much larger clone exists at a distance of one base, and base qualities are not known.

The TCR comes from an older man with urothelial cancer. Here the sequenced sample was PBMCs, taken around atezolizumab (anti-PD-L1) treatment. The chain couples TRBV30 to TRBJ1-1; the D gene lacks a confident call. The sequenced DNA: TGTGCCTGGAGTGTAGGTCCCGGGTCTGAAGCTTTCTTT. This gives the protein CAWSVGPGSEAFF.